The entry that follows covers one TCR beta chain sequence. Its antigen is as yet unknown. This sample was taken from a study of shared clonotypes between healthy human individuals. Genomic DNA belonging to each subset was distributed in equal measure over several immunoSEQ plates. Sequencing used immunoSEQ multiplex PCR; TCRdb keeps in-frame clones, though not all of them. The table lists a few million clones, 90% to 95% of them singletons. CDR3 length: 14 amino acids. CDR1 and CDR2 (germline): MNHNS, SASEGT. Findings of the study overall: Non-shared clonotypes were found to have lower generation probabilities than the clonotypes that were shared by all four of the sorted-subset donors.

This sequence was found in a man aged 18-30 years in good health. The specimen was naive CD4+ T cells sorted from blood. Subset: CD45RA+ positively selected. The rearrangement uses TRBV6-1 and TRBJ2-5; 8 bases are shared with TRBD2. The J call may be wrong; the DNA end is better matched by TRBJ2-7. CDR3 DNA sequence: TGTGCCAGCAGTGGGTCTAGCGGGCGCTACGAGCAGTACTTC. This translates into CASSGSSGRYEQYF.